This TCR beta chain came from a study of regulatory T cells in long-lasting Graves disease. Germline loops: CDR1 SGHNT, CDR2 YENEEA. The V and J ends lost 1 base and 7 bases, in that order; junction bases with no gene match: 4. The length of the CDR3 is 15 residues. On this clonotype: Its antigen remains unknown.

Sequencing libraries for TCR beta were prepared with iRepertoire HTBI primers and Arm-PCR of CDR3 regions. Each CDR3 protein gets one entry after TCRdb re-called the multiplex PCR reads with MiXCR. The table includes 250,000 to 400,000 distinct CDR3 sequences, 15% to 20% detected once. Time point in this sample: newly diagnosed GD, antithyroid drugs for less than 3 months. Construction of the TCR library relied on RNA isolated from PBMCs. Study-wide results and limits: There were preferences for TRBV28, TRBJ1-2 and TRBJ2-5 in persistent disease.

The sequencing here drew on peripheral blood mononuclear cells (PBMCs), taken at new diagnosis, from a patient treated with antithyroid drugs. The sequence derives from a female donor with Graves disease. The V and J genes are TRBV11-3 and TRBJ2-1, with 10 bases aligning to TRBD1. CDR3: CASSLGGQGGNEQFF. CDR3 nucleotide sequence: TGTGCCAGCAGCTTAGGAGGACAGGGGGGGAATGAGCAGTTCTTC.